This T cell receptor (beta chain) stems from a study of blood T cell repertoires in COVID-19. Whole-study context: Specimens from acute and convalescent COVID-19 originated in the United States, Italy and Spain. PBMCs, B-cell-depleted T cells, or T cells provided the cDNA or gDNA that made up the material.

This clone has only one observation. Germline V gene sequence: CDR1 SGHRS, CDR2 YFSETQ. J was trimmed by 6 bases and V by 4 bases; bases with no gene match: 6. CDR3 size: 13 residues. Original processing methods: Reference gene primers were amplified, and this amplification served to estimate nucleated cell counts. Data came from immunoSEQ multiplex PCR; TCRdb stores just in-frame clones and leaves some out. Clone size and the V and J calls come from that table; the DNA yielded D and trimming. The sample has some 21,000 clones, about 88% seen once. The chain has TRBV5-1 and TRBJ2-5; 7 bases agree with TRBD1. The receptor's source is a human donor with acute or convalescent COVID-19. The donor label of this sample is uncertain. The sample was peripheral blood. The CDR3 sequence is CASSAGTAQTQYF. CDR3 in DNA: TGCGCCAGCAGCGCCGGGACAGCTCAGACCCAGTACTTC.